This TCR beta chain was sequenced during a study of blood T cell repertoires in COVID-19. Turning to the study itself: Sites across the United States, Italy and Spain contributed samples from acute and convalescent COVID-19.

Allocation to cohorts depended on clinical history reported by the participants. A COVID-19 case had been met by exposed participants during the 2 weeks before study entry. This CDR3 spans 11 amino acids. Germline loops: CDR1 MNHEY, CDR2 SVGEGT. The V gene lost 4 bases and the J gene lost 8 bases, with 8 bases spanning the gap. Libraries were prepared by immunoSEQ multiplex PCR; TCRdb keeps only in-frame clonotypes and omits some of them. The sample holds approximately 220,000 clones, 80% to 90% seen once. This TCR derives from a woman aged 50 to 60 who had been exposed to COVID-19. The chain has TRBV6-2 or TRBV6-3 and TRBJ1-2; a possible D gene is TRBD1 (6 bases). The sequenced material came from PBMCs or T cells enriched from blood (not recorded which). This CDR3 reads CASSWTEGYTF. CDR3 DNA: TGTGCCAGCAGTTGGACAGAAGGCTACACCTTC.